These T cell receptor beta chains were read from a single sample in a study of cytomegalovirus exposure and HLA in healthy donors. Sequencing was performed with immunoSEQ multiplex PCR; in TCRdb, only in-frame clones are kept and a portion is missing. Among tens of thousands of clones listed, around 80% were seen once. Sequenced sample: PBMCs. Receptors were obtained from a man in his forties or fifties in good health and CMV-seropositive. CDR3s include the opening cysteine and the closing phenylalanine or tryptophan. Fields, in order: D gene, clone size, V gene, J gene, CDR3 DNA, CDR3 protein. A D gene is named only where the DNA matches it firmly. Clone size is shown for a subset of rows, as once, few, many or a class of expanded clone.

.	.	TRBV4-2	TRBJ2-5	TGTGCCAGCAGCCGCTCTGGCAGGGGTGAAGAGACCCAGTACTTC	CASSRSGRGEETQYF
TRBD2	.	TRBV10-3	TRBJ2-1	TGTGCCATCAGTGTTCTTAGCGGGATGCATGAGCAGTTCTTC	CAISVLSGMHEQFF
TRBD2	.	TRBV7-6	TRBJ2-7	TGTGTCAGCAGCTTACTACCCGGGACTAGCGGATTGTACGAGCAGTACTTC	CVSSLLPGTSGLYEQYF
.	.	TRBV21-1	TRBJ2-5	TGTGCCAGCAGCGAAACCGGACTACAAGAGACCCAGTACTTC	CASSETGLQETQYF
.	.	TRBV5-1	TRBJ2-3	TGCGCCAGCAGCTTGTTTTCAGGGGGCACAGATACGCAGTATTTT	CASSLFSGGTDTQYF
.	once	TRBV4-1	TRBJ2-1	TGCGCCAGCAGCCAAGGCCGGGGTGCTTACGATGAGCAGTTCTTC	CASSQGRGAYDEQFF
TRBD2	.	TRBV7-2	TRBJ2-5	TGTGCCAGCAGCCCCCGCCTAGCGGGAGCGGGGGAGACCCAGTACTTC	CASSPRLAGAGETQYF
.	.	TRBV14	TRBJ1-3	TGTGCCAGCAGCCAAGTTACAGCCTCTGGAAACACCATATATTTT	CASSQVTASGNTIYF
.	.	TRBV7-9	TRBJ2-1	TGTGCCAGCAGCTTATCTCCCGTCAATGAGCAGTTCTTC	CASSLSPVNEQFF
.	.	TRBV11-3	TRBJ2-7	TGTGCCAGCAGCCCCCAGGGGGCGGGGGTTACCTACGAGCAGTACTTC	CASSPQGAGVTYEQYF
.	.	TRBV18	TRBJ1-4	TGTGCCAGCTCACCCCGGACAGCCCTCGAGGAAAAACTGTTTTTT	CASSPRTALEEKLFF
.	.	TRBV6-5	TRBJ1-1	TGTGCCAGCAGTAATTCCCCGGGTTTGACTGAAGCTTTCTTT	CASSNSPGLTEAFF
.	.	TRBV6-6	TRBJ2-7	TGTGCCAGCCAGGAGCGGGTGAGCTCCTACGAGCAGTACTTC	CASQERVSSYEQYF
TRBD1	.	TRBV10-3	TRBJ2-7	TGTGCCATCAGTCCGGGACAGGGACGAAACGAGCAGTACTTC	CAISPGQGRNEQYF
.	few	TRBV7-2	TRBJ1-4	TGTGCCAGCAGCTTAGGTTCGGGGGTTGGAGCAACTAATGAAAAACTGTTTTTT	CASSLGSGVGATNEKLFF
TRBD2	.	TRBV5-4	TRBJ2-3	TGTGCCAGCAACATAGCGGGAAGCACAGATACGCAGTATTTT	CASNIAGSTDTQYF
TRBD1	.	TRBV7-8	TRBJ1-2	TGTGCCAGCAGCTTAGGGGGGGACAGGGTCTATGGCTACACCTTC	CASSLGGDRVYGYTF
.	.	TRBV18	TRBJ2-5	TGTGCCAGCTCACCGTTTAGTACGGAGACCCAGTACTTC	CASSPFSTETQYF
.	medium-sized	TRBV4-1	TRBJ2-7	TGCGCCAGCAGCCAAGCGTACTACGCGGTATCCGAGCAGTACTTC	CASSQAYYAVSEQYF
TRBD2	.	TRBV7-7	TRBJ2-3	TGTGCCAGCAGCTCCGGGACTAGCGGTCCCACAGATACGCAGTATTTT	CASSSGTSGPTDTQYF
.	few	TRBV6-1	TRBJ2-7	TGTGCCAGCAGCCTACCTCCCCCGACTAGCTACGAGCAGTACTTC	CASSLPPPTSYEQYF
.	few	TRBV10-1	TRBJ1-4	TGCGCCAGCAGTGAGTCGAGTGAAAAACTGTTTTTT	CASSESSEKLFF
.	few	TRBV5-6	TRBJ2-2	TGTGCCAGCAGCTCTGCCGGGACTCGCACCGGGGAGCTGTTTTTT	CASSSAGTRTGELFF
TRBD2	.	TRBV19	TRBJ2-2	TGTGCCAGTAGTATAGATCTGGCCGGTAGCTCTAGCGGGAGGTTCACCGGGGAGCTGTTTTTT	CASSIDLAGSSSGRFTGELFF
TRBD2	.	TRBV9	TRBJ2-3	TGTGCCAGCGCCCGACTAGCGGGAGGACCGACAGATACGCAGTATTTT	CASARLAGGPTDTQYF
TRBD1	.	TRBV5-3	TRBJ2-6	TGTGCCAGAAGCTTGAAGGACAGGGGTTCGGGGGCCAACGTCCTGACTTTC	CARSLKDRGSGANVLTF
.	.	TRBV5-4	TRBJ1-1	TGTGCCAGCAGTTCGACAGGCCTGAACACTGAAGCTTTCTTT	CASSSTGLNTEAFF
TRBD1	once	TRBV27	TRBJ1-2	TGTGCCAGCAGTTCTGCAGGGGGCAACTATGGCTACACCTTC	CASSSAGGNYGYTF
.	once	TRBV9	TRBJ2-1	TGTGCCAGCAGCGTATTAGGTTGGGCAGGCGTACACAATGAGCAGTTCTTC	CASSVLGWAGVHNEQFF
.	.	TRBV2	TRBJ2-3	TGTGCCAGCAGTCCCACAAATACGCAGTATTTT	CASSPTNTQYF
TRBD1	.	TRBV7-3	TRBJ2-7	TGTGCCAGCAGCCCAAGGACAGGGGAGACGAGCGAGCAGTACTTC	CASSPRTGETSEQYF
.	.	TRBV6-6	TRBJ1-5	TGTGCCAGCAGTGCCTCAGGGTTGGGGAATCAGCCCCAGCATTTT	CASSASGLGNQPQHF
.	few	TRBV7-9	TRBJ2-7	TGTTCCAGCAGCTTAGTTCCAGGGGAAAGCTACGAGCAGTACTTC	CSSSLVPGESYEQYF
TRBD1	.	TRBV19	TRBJ2-1	TGTGCCAGTCGACCGGGACAGGGGTTCAATGAGCAGTTCTTC	CASRPGQGFNEQFF
.	.	TRBV28	TRBJ2-1	TGTGCCAGCAGAGACACCCCGGATTCTGGGTTCTTC	CASRDTPDSGFF
.	few	TRBV6-1	TRBJ1-2	TGTGCCAGCAGCCAGGGGCTAGGCAACTATGGCTACACCTTC	CASSQGLGNYGYTF
.	.	TRBV11-2	TRBJ2-7	TGTGCCAGCAGTACTTCACCATACGAGCAGTACTTC	CASSTSPYEQYF
TRBD1	once	TRBV27	TRBJ2-7	TGTGCCAGCAGTTTAGGAGACAGGGACGAGCAGTACTTC	CASSLGDRDEQYF
TRBD2	.	TRBV5-1	TRBJ2-3	TGCGCCAGCAGCTTGCCCCTAGCGGGGGGAGATACGCAGTATTTT	CASSLPLAGGDTQYF
TRBD2	.	TRBV13	TRBJ2-2	TGTGCCAGCAGCTTTTCTAGCGGAGTAACCGGGGAGCTGTTTTTT	CASSFSSGVTGELFF
TRBD2	.	TRBV4-2	TRBJ2-5	TGTGCCAGCCGACCTTTTTTAGCGGGAGAGGGGGGGACCCAGTACTTC	CASRPFLAGEGGTQYF
.	few	TRBV9	TRBJ1-1	TGTGCCAGCAGCCAAGGTGGGGGGGAGGCTTTCTTT	CASSQGGGEAFF
TRBD2	.	TRBV27	TRBJ2-7	TGTGCCAGCAGATTAGCGGGAGGAAGGGGCTACGAGCAGTACTTC	CASRLAGGRGYEQYF